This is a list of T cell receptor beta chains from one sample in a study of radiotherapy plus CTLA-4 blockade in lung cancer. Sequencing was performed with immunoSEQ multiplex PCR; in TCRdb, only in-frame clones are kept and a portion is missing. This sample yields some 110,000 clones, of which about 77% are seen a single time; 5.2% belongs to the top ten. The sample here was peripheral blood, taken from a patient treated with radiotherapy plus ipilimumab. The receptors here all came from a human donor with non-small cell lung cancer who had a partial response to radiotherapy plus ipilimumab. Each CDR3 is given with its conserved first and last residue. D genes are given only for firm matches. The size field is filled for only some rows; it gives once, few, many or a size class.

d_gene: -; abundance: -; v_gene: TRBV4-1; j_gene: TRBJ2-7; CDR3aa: CASSQVSGTYEQYF; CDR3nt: TGCGCCAGCAGCCAAGTTAGCGGTACCTACGAGCAGTACTTC
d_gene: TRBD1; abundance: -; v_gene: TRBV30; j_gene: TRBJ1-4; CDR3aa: CAWSVGTASEKLFF; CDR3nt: TGTGCCTGGAGTGTCGGGACAGCTAGCGAAAAACTGTTTTTT
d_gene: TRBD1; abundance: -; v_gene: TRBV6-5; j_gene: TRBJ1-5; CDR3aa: CATRGQGSNQPQHF; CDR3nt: TGTGCCACACGGGGACAGGGAAGCAATCAGCCCCAGCATTTT
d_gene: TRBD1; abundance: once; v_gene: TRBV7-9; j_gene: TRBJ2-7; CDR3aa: CASSPPGQGARTYEQYF; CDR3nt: TGTGCCAGCAGCCCCCCGGGACAGGGGGCGAGAACCTACGAGCAGTACTTC
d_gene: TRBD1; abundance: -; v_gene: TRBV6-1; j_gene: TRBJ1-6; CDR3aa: CASRPGQGHSPLHF; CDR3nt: TGTGCCAGCAGACCGGGACAGGGTCATTCACCCCTCCACTTT
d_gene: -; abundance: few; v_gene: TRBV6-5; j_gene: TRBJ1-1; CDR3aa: CASSRVTEAFF; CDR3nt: TGTGCCAGCAGCCGGGTCACTGAAGCTTTCTTT
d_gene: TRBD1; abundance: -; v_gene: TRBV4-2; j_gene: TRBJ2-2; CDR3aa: CASSQADYRQGATGELFF; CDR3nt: TGTGCCAGCAGCCAAGCAGATTACAGACAGGGGGCGACCGGGGAGCTGTTTTTT
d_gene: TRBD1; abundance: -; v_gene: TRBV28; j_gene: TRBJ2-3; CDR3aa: CATGTESTDTQYF; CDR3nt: TGTGCCACCGGGACAGAAAGCACAGATACGCAGTATTTT
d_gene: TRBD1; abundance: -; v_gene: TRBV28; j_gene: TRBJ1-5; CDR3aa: CASSTGTGGGQPQHF; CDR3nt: TGTGCCAGCAGCACCGGGACAGGGGGAGGTCAGCCCCAGCATTTT
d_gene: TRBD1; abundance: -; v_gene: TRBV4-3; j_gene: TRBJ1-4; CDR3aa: CASSQEAGGQTVGKLFF; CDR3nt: TGCGCCAGCAGCCAAGAAGCAGGGGGCCAAACCGTAGGAAAACTGTTTTTT
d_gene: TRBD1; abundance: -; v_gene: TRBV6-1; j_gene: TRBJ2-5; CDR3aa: CASSGGTGTSETQYF; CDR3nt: TGTGCCAGCAGTGGGGGGACAGGGACGTCTGAGACCCAGTACTTC
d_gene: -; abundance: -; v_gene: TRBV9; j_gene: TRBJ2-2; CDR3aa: CASSDLNTGELFF; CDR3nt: TGTGCCAGCAGCGATCTAAACACCGGGGAGCTGTTTTTT
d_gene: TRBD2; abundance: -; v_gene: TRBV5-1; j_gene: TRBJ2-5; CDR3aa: CASSLAYGGGQETQYF; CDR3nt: TGCGCCAGCAGCCTTGCGTACGGGGGGGGGCAAGAGACCCAGTACTTC
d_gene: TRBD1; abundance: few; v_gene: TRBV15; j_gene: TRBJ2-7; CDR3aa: CATSRDRTGRYEQYF; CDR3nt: TGTGCCACCAGCAGAGACAGGACAGGGAGATACGAGCAGTACTTC
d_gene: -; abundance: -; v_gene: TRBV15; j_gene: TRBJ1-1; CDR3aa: CATSRDEVEGREAFF; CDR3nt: TGTGCCACCAGCAGAGATGAAGTAGAGGGTCGGGAAGCTTTCTTT